This TCR beta chain derives from a study of control samples from healthy donors and cancer patients. Germline trimming cut 10 bases from V and 0 bases from J; bases unmatched to any gene: 4. In germline, CDR1 is SGHTA, CDR2 FQGNSA. The CDR3 has 13 residues. Libraries were prepared by immunoSEQ multiplex PCR; TCRdb keeps only in-frame clonotypes and omits some of them. The repertoire holds 75,000 or so clones, with approximately 89% as singletons. The sequence was collected from a man between 60 and 75 years old with colorectal cancer. Specimen: PBMCs. V and J are TRBV7-2 and TRBJ2-3; 7 positions agree with TRBD2. In DNA form, the CDR3 reads TGTGCCACAAGACTAGCCAGCACAGATACGCAGTATTTT. It is translated as CATRLASTDTQYF.